Presented here are 18 T cell receptor beta chains from one specimen sequenced in a study of cytotoxic CD8 clonotypes in ibrutinib-treated CLL. Data came from immunoSEQ multiplex PCR; TCRdb stores just in-frame clones and leaves some out. The table shows about 200,000 clones, with more than 65% occurring only once. Sequences were derived from PBMCs, sampled after 12 months of ibrutinib treatment. Receptors originate from a human donor with chronic lymphocytic leukemia.

This clone was observed a handful of times. The chain combines TRBV11-2 with TRBJ1-1; no definite D call. The V and J ends lost 4 bases and 11 bases respectively, with 11 bases between them. The CDR3 has 11 amino acids. Germline V gene sequence: CDR1 SGHAT, CDR2 FQNNGV. The CDR3 bases are TGTGCCAGCAGCTATATTACCGGGGCTTTCTTT. Translation: CASSYITGAFF.

J is TRBJ2-1 and V is TRBV5-6, with 8 bases identical to TRBD2. Germline V CDR1 and CDR2: SGHDT, YYEEEE. This CDR3 region has 16 residues. With 2 bases clipped from V and 3 bases from J, the junction kept 7 bases outside the gene matches. The chain's CDR3 is CASSFYAGTSYNEQFF. CDR3 sequence (DNA): TGTGCCAGCAGCTTTTACGCCGGGACTAGCTACAATGAGCAGTTCTTC.

The chain employs TRBV29-1 and TRBJ2-1; TRBD2 is a possible D gene (6 bases). V lost 4 bases, J lost 1 base, and 14 bases lay in between. Per germline, CDR1 SQVTM and CDR2 ANQGSEA. The CDR3 is made up of 15 amino acids. CDR3 bases: TGCAGCGTTGCTATGCTAGGGAGGTCCTACAATGAGCAGTTCTTC. Protein: CSVAMLGRSYNEQFF.

The rearrangement uses TRBV5-1 and TRBJ2-7, with 8 bases aligning to TRBD1. With 3 bases clipped from V and 6 bases from J, the junction kept 14 bases outside the gene matches. This CDR3 is 16 amino acids long. Germline V CDR1 and CDR2: SGHRS, YFSETQ. The CDR3 is CASSWGKGQGKTEQYF. CDR3 DNA sequence: TGCGCCAGCAGCTGGGGCAAAGGACAGGGAAAGACCGAGCAGTACTTC. Full variable domain (missing parts from reference TRBV5-1 and TRBJ2-7): KAGVTQTPRYLIKTRGQQVTLSCSPISGHRSVSWYQQTPGQGLQFLFEYFSETQRNKGNFPGRFSGRQFSNSRSEMNVSTLELGDSALYLCASSWGKGQGKTEQYFGPGTRLTVT.

This clone was seen more than once but under ten times. The J gene is TRBJ1-2, the V gene TRBV27; D call uncertain. This CDR3 has 12 amino acids. The V gene lost 6 bases and the J gene lost 3 bases, with 8 bases spanning the gap. CDR1 MNHEY and CDR2 SMNVEV come from the germline V gene (reference sequence). For the CDR3, the DNA is TGTGCCAGCAGCGGTAGGCACTATGGCTACACCTTC. Translating it yields CASSGRHYGYTF.

V and J are TRBV7-9 and TRBJ1-4, with a weak D call TRBD1 (6 bases). The germline V and J ends were trimmed by 5 bases and 8 bases, with 15 bases remaining between them. The CDR3 runs 14 residues. Germline-derived CDR1 and CDR2 are SEHNR and FQNEAQ (reference sequence). The CDR3 loop is CASSQGPGGEKLFF. The CDR3 region has the DNA TGTGCCAGCAGCCAGGGGCCAGGAGGCGAAAAACTGTTTTTT.

The genes are TRBV30 and TRBJ1-2; D perhaps matches TRBD1 (5 bases). V lost 0 bases and J 8 bases, leaving 13 bases between the germline ends. CDR1 is GTSNPN and CDR2 is SVGIG in the germline V gene (reference sequence). This CDR3 region has 13 residues. CDR3 in amino acids: CAWSVDRGRGYTF. For the CDR3, the DNA is TGTGCCTGGAGTGTAGACAGAGGTCGGGGCTACACCTTC.

This rearrangement joins TRBV5-1 to TRBJ1-2, with D perhaps TRBD1 (5 bases). Germline values: CDR1 SGHRS, CDR2 YFSETQ. This CDR3 spans 14 amino acids. Trimming left V 4 bases short and J 2 bases short, with 12 bases between. CDR3 sequence reads: CASSMTALNYGYTF. CDR3 nucleotides: TGCGCCAGCAGCATGACAGCCCTAAACTATGGCTACACCTTC.

V is TRBV6-5 and J is TRBJ1-2, with no clear D. Looked up from germline, CDR1 is MNHEY and CDR2 is SVGAGI. The germline V and J ends were trimmed by 0 bases and 7 bases, with 9 bases remaining between them. The CDR3 runs to 13 residues. DNA for the CDR3: TGTGCCAGCAGTTACTCTCGAGGTGGTGGCTACACCTTC. It codes for CASSYSRGGGYTF.

This clone has just a few counts. V and J are TRBV5-1 and TRBJ2-2; 15 nucleotides line up with TRBD2. The V gene's germline CDR1 is SGHRS and CDR2 YFSETQ. With 4 bases clipped from V and 2 bases from J, the junction kept 9 bases outside the gene matches. The CDR3 has 19 residues. The CDR3 loop is CASSAGTSGGLVNTGELFF. The CDR3 DNA sequence: TGCGCCAGCAGCGCTGGGACTAGCGGGGGGCTTGTAAACACCGGGGAGCTGTTTTTT. Full variable domain (missing parts from reference TRBV5-1 and TRBJ2-2): KAGVTQTPRYLIKTRGQQVTLSCSPISGHRSVSWYQQTPGQGLQFLFEYFSETQRNKGNFPGRFSGRQFSNSRSEMNVSTLELGDSALYLCASSAGTSGGLVNTGELFFGEGSRLTVL.

This clone was seen a handful of times. V usage is TRBV30 and J usage is TRBJ1-6, with D possibly TRBD1 on 6 matching bases. The CDR3 is 14 amino acids. V shed 3 bases and J shed 7 bases, with 13 bases lying between them. Germline V gene sequence: CDR1 GTSNPN, CDR2 SVGIG (reference sequence). CDR3: CAWSPGGGNSPLHF. The CDR3 coding sequence is TGTGCCTGGAGCCCCGGGGGGGGCAATTCACCCCTCCACTTT.

This clone was detected only a few times. This chain uses TRBV28 with TRBJ2-1, with a weak D call TRBD1 (6 bases). Trimming removed 6 bases at V and 2 bases at J, with 14 bases between. Germline V lookup: CDR1 MDHEN, CDR2 SYDVKM. The CDR3 runs 15 residues. The CDR3 spells CASRGGTGTYNEQFF. CDR3 DNA sequence: TGTGCCAGCAGAGGGGGTACAGGGACCTACAATGAGCAGTTCTTC.

The CDR3, as DNA: TGCGCCAGCAGCATATCCGGGACGGTAGCGGGAGGGTCACTAGAGCAGTTCTTC. The encoded protein is CASSISGTVAGGSLEQFF. This chain uses TRBV5-1 with TRBJ2-1, with TRBD2 matching 11 bases. Per germline, CDR1 SGHRS and CDR2 YFSETQ. The CDR3 has 18 amino acids. With V trimmed by 4 bases and J by 10 bases, 19 bases remained unmatched.

This chain joins TRBV30 and TRBJ1-2, with TRBD1 as a possible D gene (6 bases). This CDR3 comprises 15 residues. V was clipped by 3 bases and J by 4 bases, with 18 bases between them. CDR1 and CDR2 (germline): GTSNPN, SVGIG (reference sequence). CDR3 nucleotide sequence: TGTGCCTGGAGAGAAGCTCCGGACAGAGTCTATGGCTACACCTTC. It encodes CAWREAPDRVYGYTF.

This clone was seen many times. The V call is TRBV5-1, the J call TRBJ1-4; D call uncertain. The V gene's germline CDR1 is SGHRS and CDR2 YFSETQ. V dropped 0 bases and J dropped 5 bases, with 8 bases sitting between them. The CDR3 extends over 14 amino acids. CDR3 residues: CASSLGLRNEKLFF. CDR3 nucleotides: TGCGCCAGCAGCTTGGGACTGCGAAATGAAAAACTGTTTTTT.

V gene TRBV4-1 combines with J gene TRBJ2-5, with 12 bases fitting TRBD2. The ends lost 4 bases at V and 7 bases at J; junction bases unmatched: 4. This CDR3 spans 14 amino acids. Germline values: CDR1 MGHRA, CDR2 YSYEKL. The chain's CDR3 is CASSRLAGVGTQYF. The CDR3 DNA reads TGCGCCAGCAGCCGACTAGCGGGGGTGGGGACCCAGTACTTC.

The chain links TRBV7-3 to TRBJ2-2; tentative D call: TRBD2 (5 bases). V dropped 3 bases and J dropped 7 bases, with 6 bases sitting between them. The germline V gene encodes CDR1 SGHTA and CDR2 FQGTGA. The CDR3 is 12 amino acids. CDR3 coding DNA: TGTGCCAGCAGCTTCGGGATCGGGGAGCTGTTTTTT. It translates to CASSFGIGELFF.

The genes are TRBV5-1 and TRBJ2-7; 8 nucleotides agree with TRBD1. Trimming removed 3 bases from V and 7 bases from J; junction bases left unmatched: 3. The CDR3 loop spans 12 amino acids. Germline values: CDR1 SGHRS, CDR2 YFSETQ. DNA for the CDR3: TGCGCCAGCAGCTCGGACAGGGTTGAGCAGTACTTC. It encodes CASSSDRVEQYF.